These 20 T cell receptor beta chains were sequenced from one sample in a study of preoperative IRX-2 immunotherapy in early breast cancer. Stated treatment: preoperative locoregional IRX-2 cytokine immunotherapy. The assay was immunoSEQ multiplex PCR, and TCRdb's table has in-frame clones only and misses some. The top ten clones hold 5.6% of a sample with a few thousand clones, about three quarters of them seen once. Sequenced material: tumor tissue, taken before IRX-2 immunotherapy. These receptors were obtained from a human donor with breast cancer.

In the case of this clone: Sequence at one end of the junction differs from germline and may be a read error. The chain recombines TRBV11-3 with TRBJ2-2, with TRBD2 matching over 9 bases. Germline values: CDR1 SGHNT, CDR2 YENEEA. This CDR3 contains 18 residues. CDR3 loop: CASSLIVNSGSNTGELFF. The CDR3 coding sequence is TGTGCTAGCAGCCTGATTGTTAATAGCGGGAGCAACACCGGGGAGCTGTTTTTT.

The genes are TRBV5-1 and TRBJ2-5, with D perhaps TRBD1 (5 bases). V lost 1 base to trimming and J lost 5 bases, with 12 bases between them. CDR1 is SGHRS and CDR2 is YFSETQ in the germline V gene. The CDR3 extends over 14 amino acids. The CDR3 region is CASSLSGYYETQYF. The CDR3 DNA follows: TGCGCCAGCAGCTTGTCAGGGTACTACGAGACCCAGTACTTC.

The chain combines TRBV1 with TRBJ1-3. TRBV1 is a known pseudogene. The CDR3 has 14 amino acids. The CDR3 DNA is TGCGCCGGGAGATCGGGGGGCTCCCCGAACACCATATATTTT. This sequence encodes CAGRSGGSPNTIYF.

The chain uses TRBV6-8 and TRBJ2-7, with 7 bases that match TRBD1. Germline V lookup: CDR1 MNHGY, CDR2 SAAAGT. CDR3 length: 17 amino acids. With 4 bases clipped from V and 1 base from J, the junction kept 13 bases outside the gene matches. The CDR3 sequence is CASSFISPAGGSYEQYF. The DNA of the CDR3 is TGTGCCAGCAGTTTCATCTCCCCGGCAGGGGGATCCTACGAGCAGTACTTC.

Comment on this clone: The conserved final phenylalanine or tryptophan is absent from the CDR3, which likely points to a read error. The V and J genes are TRBV15 and TRBJ1-2, with D perhaps being TRBD1 or TRBD2 (6 bases each). The J call may be faulty, since TRBJ2-1 better matches the DNA end. Germline V gene data show CDR1 as LNHNV and CDR2 as YYDKDF (reference sequence). The CDR3 consists of 14 residues. CDR3 nucleotides: TGTGCCACCAGCAGAGACTCCTGGGGGGCAGGGCAGTTCTCC. Translating it yields CATSRDSWGAGQFS.

This clone was detected only once. The chain has TRBV18 and TRBJ2-7; the D is unclear. V lost 9 bases and J 2 bases, leaving 14 bases between the germline ends. Germline values: CDR1 KGHSH, CDR2 LQKENI. The CDR3 contains 13 residues. The CDR3 DNA follows: TGTGCCAGGTTGCTAGGACCCACCTACGAGCAGTACTTC. Its protein product is CARLLGPTYEQYF.

The V call is TRBV19, the J call TRBJ2-7, with D possibly matching TRBD2 (6 bases). The V end was cut by 5 bases, the J end by 2 bases, with 13 bases between. This CDR3 is built from 14 residues. Germline V gives CDR1 LNHDA, CDR2 SQIVND (reference sequence). In DNA, the CDR3 is TGTGCCAGTAGTTGGGCTGGGGGGACCTACGAGCAGTACTTC. Protein: CASSWAGGTYEQYF.

The rearrangement joins TRBV6-8 to TRBJ1-1; tentatively, D is TRBD1 (5 bases). Trimming removed 1 base from V and 3 bases from J, with 15 bases in between. The germline gives CDR1 MNHGY, CDR2 SAAAGT. This CDR3 is built from 16 residues. The CDR3 DNA is TGTGCCAGCAGTTACTTGAGGGCGGGGGGTGACACTGAAGCTTTCTTT. Protein sequence: CASSYLRAGGDTEAFF.

This chain uses TRBV6-8 with TRBJ2-5; D gene ambiguous. The CDR3 covers 14 residues. The V and J ends lost 5 bases and 4 bases respectively, with 14 bases between them. Germline V CDR1 and CDR2: MNHGY, SAAAGT. CDR3: CASSRYADGETQYF. The CDR3 DNA reads as TGTGCCAGCAGTCGATATGCGGACGGAGAGACCCAGTACTTC.

The gene calls are TRBV7-7 and TRBJ2-2; 11 positions match TRBD2. The CDR3 totals 16 residues. CDR1 SSHAT and CDR2 FNYEAQ come from the germline V gene (reference sequence). The V and J ends lost 3 bases and 4 bases, in that order; junction bases with no gene match: 4. The CDR3 DNA is TGTGCCAGCAGCTTGTTAGCGGGGGGGCCCACCGGGGAGCTGTTTTTT. This codes for CASSLLAGGPTGELFF.

The chain is built from TRBV28 and TRBJ2-5; D is perhaps TRBD1 (5 bases). The germline gives CDR1 MDHEN, CDR2 SYDVKM. The ends were cut back, 6 bases at V and 1 base at J, with 21 bases in the middle. This CDR3 region has 17 residues. The CDR3 sequence: CASSLDRGHQFQETQYF. The CDR3 DNA reads as TGTGCCAGCAGCCTCGACAGAGGCCACCAATTCCAAGAGACCCAGTACTTC.

The rearrangement uses TRBV9 and TRBJ2-6, with a possible D match to TRBD2 (6 bases). There are 15 residues in the CDR3. CDR1 SGDLS and CDR2 YYNGEE come from the germline V gene. With 5 bases removed from V and 4 bases from J, the gap between germline ends came to 13 bases. CDR3 DNA sequence: TGTGCCAGCAGTGCGGGGTTCTCAGGGGCCAACGTCCTGACTTTC. Translating it yields CASSAGFSGANVLTF.

The rearrangement uses TRBV11-3 and TRBJ2-6; D gene unclear. The CDR3 spans 17 residues. V was shortened by 4 bases and J by 1 base, with 14 bases between the two germline ends. Germline CDR1 and CDR2: SGHNT and YENEEA. This chain's CDR3 is CASSYPPQSSGANVLTF. The CDR3 bases are TGTGCCAGCAGCTACCCACCCCAGTCTTCTGGGGCCAACGTCCTGACTTTC.

V usage is TRBV10-2 and J usage is TRBJ2-1; the match to TRBD2 covers 13 bases. The CDR3 is 18 amino acids. V trimming: 3 bases; J trimming: 6 bases; junction bases outside the gene matches: 11. Looked up from germline, CDR1 is WSHSY and CDR2 is SAAADI. The CDR3 sequence is CASSEIGGLAGVVNEQFF. CDR3 DNA sequence: TGCGCCAGCAGTGAAATAGGTGGACTAGCGGGAGTAGTCAATGAGCAGTTCTTC.

J is TRBJ1-3 and V is TRBV5-1; the match to TRBD1 covers 7 bases. Germline lookup yields CDR1 SGHRS and CDR2 YFSETQ. This CDR3 has 15 amino acids. The trim removed 6 bases at V and 0 bases at J, leaving 6 bases unmatched. The CDR3 is CASTANRGSGNTIYF. CDR3 DNA sequence: TGCGCCAGCACCGCAAACAGGGGCTCTGGAAACACCATATATTTT.

The J gene is TRBJ2-3, the V gene TRBV19; D possibly matches TRBD1 or TRBD2 (6 bases each). The V gene lost 4 bases and the J gene lost 2 bases, with 16 bases spanning the gap. CDR1 LNHDA and CDR2 SQIVND come from the germline V gene (reference sequence). This CDR3 has 16 amino acids. CDR3 DNA: TGTGCCAGTAGTAACCGGGGGCGGGGACTCACAGATACGCAGTATTTT. It yields the protein CASSNRGRGLTDTQYF.

This clone was found a few times. The chain couples TRBV12-5 to TRBJ1-6; 7 bases agree with TRBD1. Germline V CDR1 and CDR2: LGHNT, FRNRAP. This CDR3 contains 14 residues. CDR3: CASTLGQKDSPLHF. As DNA, the CDR3 is TGTGCCAGCACCCTGGGACAGAAAGATTCACCCCTCCACTTT.

J is TRBJ2-7 and V is TRBV6-8; the match to TRBD2 covers 10 bases. V lost 8 bases, J lost 4 bases, and 8 bases stayed unmatched. CDR3 size: 14 residues. Germline V gene data show CDR1 as MNHGY and CDR2 as SAAAGT. The CDR3 is CASQGLATSYEQYF. Here the CDR3 DNA reads TGTGCCAGCCAGGGACTAGCGACCAGTTACGAGCAGTACTTC.

V usage is TRBV6-8 and J usage is TRBJ2-6; D may be TRBD2 (5 bases). V shed 6 bases and J shed 1 base, with 13 bases lying between them. Looked up from germline, CDR1 is MNHGY and CDR2 is SAAAGT. The CDR3 is 16 amino acids. The CDR3 sequence: CASSLVRGSGANVLTF. The CDR3 region has the DNA TGTGCCAGCAGCCTAGTCAGAGGGTCTGGGGCCAACGTCCTGACTTTC.

This clone turned up a few times. V is TRBV28 and J is TRBJ1-1; 8 nucleotides agree with TRBD1. J gave up 0 bases and V 1 base, and 7 bases lay outside the gene matches. Per germline, CDR1 MDHEN and CDR2 SYDVKM. The CDR3 has 17 residues. The CDR3 sequence: CASSLYGTGFMNTEAFF. DNA of the CDR3: TGTGCCAGCAGTTTATATGGGACAGGCTTCATGAACACTGAAGCTTTCTTT.